This T cell receptor (beta chain) was captured in a study of shared clonotypes between healthy human individuals. This CDR3 is 14 amino acids long. Germline CDR1 reads MNHEY; CDR2 reads SMNVEV (reference sequence). The trim removed 4 bases at V and 9 bases at J, leaving 2 bases unmatched. Broader study findings: Owing to a small donor count, the genetic and exposure-history diversity represented was limited. For naive CD4 cells, roughly 5% of clonotypes were shared across a few donors.

Remarks on this clone: Its matching antigen is unknown.

Researchers ran the assay at a deep level. The data were produced by immunoSEQ multiplex PCR, yet TCRdb's version contains in-frame clones alone and is incomplete. The repertoire holds more than 2 million clones, 85% to 95% seen once, with approximately 0.13% in the top ten. The gene calls are TRBV27 and TRBJ1-6; TRBD1 aligns across 11 bases. The sequence derives from a man between 18 and 29 years old in good health. The sample was naive CD4+ T cells sorted from blood. The subset denotes: CD45RA+ positively selected. In nucleotides, the CDR3 is TGTGCCAGCAGTTCCGGGACAGGGGGTTCACCCCTCCACTTT. It encodes CASSSGTGGSPLHF.